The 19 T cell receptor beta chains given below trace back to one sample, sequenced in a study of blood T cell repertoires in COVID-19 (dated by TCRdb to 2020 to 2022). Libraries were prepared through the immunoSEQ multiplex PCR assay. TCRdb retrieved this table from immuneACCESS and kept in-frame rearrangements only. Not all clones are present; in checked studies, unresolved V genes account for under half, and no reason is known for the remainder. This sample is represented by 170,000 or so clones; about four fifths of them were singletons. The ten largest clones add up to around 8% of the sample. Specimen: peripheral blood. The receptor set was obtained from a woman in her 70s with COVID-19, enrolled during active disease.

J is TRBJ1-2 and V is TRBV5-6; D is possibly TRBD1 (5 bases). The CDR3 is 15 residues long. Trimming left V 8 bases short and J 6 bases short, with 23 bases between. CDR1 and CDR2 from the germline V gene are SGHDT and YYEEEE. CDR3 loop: CASAQVGDLHNGYTF. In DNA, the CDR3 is TGTGCCAGTGCCCAGGTAGGGGATCTCCATAATGGCTACACCTTC.

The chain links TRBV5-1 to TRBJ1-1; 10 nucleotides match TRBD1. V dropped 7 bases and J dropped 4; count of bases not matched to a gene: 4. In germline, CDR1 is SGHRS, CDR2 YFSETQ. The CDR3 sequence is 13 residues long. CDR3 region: CASSDRGGTEAFF. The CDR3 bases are TGCGCCAGCTCGGACAGGGGGGGCACTGAAGCTTTCTTT.

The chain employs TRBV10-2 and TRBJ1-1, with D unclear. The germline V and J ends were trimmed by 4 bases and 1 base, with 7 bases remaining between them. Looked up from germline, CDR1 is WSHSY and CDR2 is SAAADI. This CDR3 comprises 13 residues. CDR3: CASSVFQNTEAFF. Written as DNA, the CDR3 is TGCGCCAGCAGTGTTTTTCAGAACACTGAAGCTTTCTTT.

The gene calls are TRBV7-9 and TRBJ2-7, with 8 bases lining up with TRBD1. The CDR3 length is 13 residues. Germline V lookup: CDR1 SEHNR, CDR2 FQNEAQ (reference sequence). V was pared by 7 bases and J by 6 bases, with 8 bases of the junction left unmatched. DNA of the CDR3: TGTGCCAGCACGCCGGACAGGGCCCTCGAGCAGTACTTC. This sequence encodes CASTPDRALEQYF.

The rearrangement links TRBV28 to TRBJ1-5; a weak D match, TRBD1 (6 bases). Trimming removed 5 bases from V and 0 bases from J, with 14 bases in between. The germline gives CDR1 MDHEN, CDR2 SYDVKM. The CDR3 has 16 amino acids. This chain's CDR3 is CASSPLQGYSNQPQHF. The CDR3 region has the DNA TGTGCCAGCAGTCCGCTACAGGGATATAGCAATCAGCCCCAGCATTTT.

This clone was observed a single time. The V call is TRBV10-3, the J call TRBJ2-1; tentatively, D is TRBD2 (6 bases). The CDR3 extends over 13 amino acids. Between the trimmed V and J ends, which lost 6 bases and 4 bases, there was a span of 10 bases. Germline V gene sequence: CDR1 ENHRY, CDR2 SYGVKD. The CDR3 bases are TGTGCCATCAGGGGGGGACGTTACAATGAGCAGTTCTTC. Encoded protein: CAIRGGRYNEQFF.

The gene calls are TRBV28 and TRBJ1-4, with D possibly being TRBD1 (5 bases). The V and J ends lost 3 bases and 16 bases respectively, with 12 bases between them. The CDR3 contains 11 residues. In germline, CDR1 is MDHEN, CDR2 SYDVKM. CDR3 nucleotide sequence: TGTGCCAGCAGTTTTAACCAGGGTTGGTTTTTT. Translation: CASSFNQGWFF.

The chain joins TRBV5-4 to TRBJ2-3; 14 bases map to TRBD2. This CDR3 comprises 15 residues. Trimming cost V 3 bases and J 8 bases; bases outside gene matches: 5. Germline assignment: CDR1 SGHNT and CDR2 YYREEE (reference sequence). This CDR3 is CASSSGLAGGGTQYF. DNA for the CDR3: TGTGCCAGCAGCTCAGGACTAGCGGGAGGAGGTACGCAGTATTTT.

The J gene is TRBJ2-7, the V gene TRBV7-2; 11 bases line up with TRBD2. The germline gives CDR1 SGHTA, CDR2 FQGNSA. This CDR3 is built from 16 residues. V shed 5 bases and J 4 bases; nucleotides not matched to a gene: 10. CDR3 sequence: CASSPSATSGIYEQYF. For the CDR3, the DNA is TGTGCCAGCAGCCCATCCGCGACTAGCGGGATTTACGAGCAGTACTTC.

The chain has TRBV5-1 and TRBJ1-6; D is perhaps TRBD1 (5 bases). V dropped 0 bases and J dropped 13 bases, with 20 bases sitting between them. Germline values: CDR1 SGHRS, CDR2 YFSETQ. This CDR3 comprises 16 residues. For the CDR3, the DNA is TGCGCCAGCAGCTTGGTCGCGGCAGGGTCGGAATTCCCCCTCCACTTT. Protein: CASSLVAAGSEFPLHF. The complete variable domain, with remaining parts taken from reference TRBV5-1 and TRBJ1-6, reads KAGVTQTPRYLIKTRGQQVTLSCSPISGHRSVSWYQQTPGQGLQFLFEYFSETQRNKGNFPGRFSGRQFSNSRSEMNVSTLELGDSALYLCASSLVAAGSEFPLHFGNGTRLTVT.

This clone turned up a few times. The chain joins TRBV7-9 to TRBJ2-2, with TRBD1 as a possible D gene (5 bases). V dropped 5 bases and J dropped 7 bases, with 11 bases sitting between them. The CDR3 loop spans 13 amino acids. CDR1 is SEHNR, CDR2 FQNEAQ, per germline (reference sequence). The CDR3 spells CASSRQGFGELFF. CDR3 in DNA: TGTGCCAGCAGCCGCCAGGGATTCGGGGAGCTGTTTTTT.

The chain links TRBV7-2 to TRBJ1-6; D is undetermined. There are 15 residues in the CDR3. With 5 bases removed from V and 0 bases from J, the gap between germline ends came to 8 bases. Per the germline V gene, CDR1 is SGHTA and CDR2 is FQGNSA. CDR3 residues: CASSPGSSYNSPLHF. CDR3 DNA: TGTGCCAGCAGCCCGGGGAGCTCCTATAATTCACCCCTCCACTTT.

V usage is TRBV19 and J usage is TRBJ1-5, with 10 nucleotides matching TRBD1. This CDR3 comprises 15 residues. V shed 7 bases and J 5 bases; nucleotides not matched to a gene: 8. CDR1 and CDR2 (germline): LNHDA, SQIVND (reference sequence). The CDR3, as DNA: TGTGCCAGTACCTCGGGACAGGGGTGGCATCAGCCCCAGCATTTT. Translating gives CASTSGQGWHQPQHF.

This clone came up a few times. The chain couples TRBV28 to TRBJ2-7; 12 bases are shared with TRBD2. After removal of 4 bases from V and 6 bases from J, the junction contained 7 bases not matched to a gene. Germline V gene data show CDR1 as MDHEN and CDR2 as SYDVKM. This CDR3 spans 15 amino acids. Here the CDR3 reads CASSSPTSGRGEQYF. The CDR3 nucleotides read TGTGCCAGCAGTTCCCCGACTAGCGGGAGAGGCGAGCAGTACTTC.

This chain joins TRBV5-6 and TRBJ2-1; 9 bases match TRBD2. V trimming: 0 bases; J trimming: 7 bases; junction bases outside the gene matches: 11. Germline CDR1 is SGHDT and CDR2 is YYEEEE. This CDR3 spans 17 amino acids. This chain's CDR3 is CASSLAGLAGGRNEQFF. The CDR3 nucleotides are TGTGCCAGCAGCTTGGCCGGTCTGGCGGGAGGGCGGAATGAGCAGTTCTTC.

The CDR3 nucleotides read TGTGCCAGCAGTATTCGGGGGGGGCCGGCCTACGAGCAGTACTTC. As protein: CASSIRGGPAYEQYF. The rearrangement joins TRBV6-5 to TRBJ2-7; 8 bases map to TRBD2. CDR1 is MNHEY and CDR2 is SVGAGI in the germline V gene. This CDR3 has 15 residues. V was pared by 5 bases and J by 2 bases, with 8 bases of the junction left unmatched.

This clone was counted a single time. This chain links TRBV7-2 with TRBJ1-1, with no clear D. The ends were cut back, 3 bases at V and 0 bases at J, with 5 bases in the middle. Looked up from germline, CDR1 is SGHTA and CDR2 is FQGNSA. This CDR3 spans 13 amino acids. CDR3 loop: CASSFVVNTEAFF. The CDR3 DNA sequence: TGTGCCAGCAGCTTTGTAGTGAACACTGAAGCTTTCTTT.

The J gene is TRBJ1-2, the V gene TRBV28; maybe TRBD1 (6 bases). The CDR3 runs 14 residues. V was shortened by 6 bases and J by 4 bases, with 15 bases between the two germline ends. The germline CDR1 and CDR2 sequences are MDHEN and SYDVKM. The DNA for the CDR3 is TGTGCCAGCAGCTCGGGTAGGGGGAGCTATGGCTACACCTTC. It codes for CASSSGRGSYGYTF.

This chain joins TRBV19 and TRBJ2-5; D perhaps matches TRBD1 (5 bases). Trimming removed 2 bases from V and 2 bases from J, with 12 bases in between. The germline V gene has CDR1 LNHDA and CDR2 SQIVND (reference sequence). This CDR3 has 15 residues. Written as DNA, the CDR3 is TGTGCCAGTAGTATACGGCAGGGCAGTCAAGAGACCCAGTACTTC. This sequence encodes CASSIRQGSQETQYF.